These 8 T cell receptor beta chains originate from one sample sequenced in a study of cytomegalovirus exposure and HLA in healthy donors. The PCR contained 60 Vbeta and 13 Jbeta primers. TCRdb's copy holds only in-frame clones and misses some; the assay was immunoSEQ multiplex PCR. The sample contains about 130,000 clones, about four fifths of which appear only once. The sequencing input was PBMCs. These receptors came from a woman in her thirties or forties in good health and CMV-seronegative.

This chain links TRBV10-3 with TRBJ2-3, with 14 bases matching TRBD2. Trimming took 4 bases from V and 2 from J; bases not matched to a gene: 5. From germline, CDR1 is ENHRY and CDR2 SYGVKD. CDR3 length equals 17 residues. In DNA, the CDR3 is TGTGCCATCAGTGCGGGACTAGCGGGGGATATCACAGATACGCAGTATTTT. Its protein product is CAISAGLAGDITDTQYF.

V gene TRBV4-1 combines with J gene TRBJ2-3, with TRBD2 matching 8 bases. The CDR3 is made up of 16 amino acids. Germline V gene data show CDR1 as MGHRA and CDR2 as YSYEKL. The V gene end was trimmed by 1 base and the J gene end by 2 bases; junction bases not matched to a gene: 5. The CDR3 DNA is TGCGCCAGCAGCCAAGCTGCGGGAGGAAACACAGATACGCAGTATTTT. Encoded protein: CASSQAAGGNTDTQYF.

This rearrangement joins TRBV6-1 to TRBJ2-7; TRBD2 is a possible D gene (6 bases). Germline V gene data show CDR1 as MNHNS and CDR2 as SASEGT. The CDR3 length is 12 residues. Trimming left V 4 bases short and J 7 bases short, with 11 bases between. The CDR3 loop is CASSVFAGEQYF. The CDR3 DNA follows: TGTGCCAGCAGTGTGTTCGCGGGGGAGCAGTACTTC.

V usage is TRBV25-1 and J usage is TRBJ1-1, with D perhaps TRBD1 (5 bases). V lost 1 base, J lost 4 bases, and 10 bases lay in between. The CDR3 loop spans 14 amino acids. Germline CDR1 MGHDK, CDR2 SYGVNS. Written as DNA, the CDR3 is TGTGCCAGCAGTGAATGGGGGGAGGGCACTGAAGCTTTCTTT. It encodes CASSEWGEGTEAFF.

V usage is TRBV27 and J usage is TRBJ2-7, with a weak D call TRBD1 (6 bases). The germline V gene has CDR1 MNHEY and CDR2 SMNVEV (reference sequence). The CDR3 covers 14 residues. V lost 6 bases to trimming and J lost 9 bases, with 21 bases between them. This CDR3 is CASSRLTPGVPQYF. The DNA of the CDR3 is TGTGCCAGCAGCCGCCTGACCCCAGGGGTCCCGCAGTACTTC.

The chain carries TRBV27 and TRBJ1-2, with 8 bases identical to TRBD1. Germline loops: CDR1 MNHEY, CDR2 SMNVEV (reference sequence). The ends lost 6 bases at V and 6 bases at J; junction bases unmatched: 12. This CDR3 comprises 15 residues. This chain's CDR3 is CASSLVAGGANGYTF. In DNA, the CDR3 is TGTGCCAGCAGCCTTGTAGCAGGGGGCGCGAATGGCTACACCTTC.

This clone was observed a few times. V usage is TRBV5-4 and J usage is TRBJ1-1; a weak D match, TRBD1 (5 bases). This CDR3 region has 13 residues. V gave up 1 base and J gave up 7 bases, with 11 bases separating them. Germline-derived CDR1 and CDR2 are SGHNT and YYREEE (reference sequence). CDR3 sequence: CASSLWQGCEAFF. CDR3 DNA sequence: TGTGCCAGCAGCTTGTGGCAGGGTTGTGAAGCTTTCTTT.

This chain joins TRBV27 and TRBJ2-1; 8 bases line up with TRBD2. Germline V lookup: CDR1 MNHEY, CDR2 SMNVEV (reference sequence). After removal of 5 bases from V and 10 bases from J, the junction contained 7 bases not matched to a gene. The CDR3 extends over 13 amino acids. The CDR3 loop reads CASSRRTSLEQFF. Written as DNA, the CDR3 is TGTGCCAGCAGTCGCCGGACTAGCCTAGAGCAGTTCTTC.